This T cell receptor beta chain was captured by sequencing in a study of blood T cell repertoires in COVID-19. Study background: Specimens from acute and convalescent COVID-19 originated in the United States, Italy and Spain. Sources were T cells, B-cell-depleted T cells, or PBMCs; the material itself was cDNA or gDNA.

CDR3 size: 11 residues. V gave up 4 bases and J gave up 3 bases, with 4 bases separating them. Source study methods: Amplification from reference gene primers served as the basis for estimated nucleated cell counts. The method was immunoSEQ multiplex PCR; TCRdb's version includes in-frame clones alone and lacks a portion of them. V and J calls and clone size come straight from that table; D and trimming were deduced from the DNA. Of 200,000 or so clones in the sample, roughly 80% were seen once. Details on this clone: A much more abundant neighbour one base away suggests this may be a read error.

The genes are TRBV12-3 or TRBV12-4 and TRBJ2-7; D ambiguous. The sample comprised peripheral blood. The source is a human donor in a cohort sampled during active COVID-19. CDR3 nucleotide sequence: TGTGCCAGCAGTTCCTACTACGAGCAGTACTTC. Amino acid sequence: CASSSYYEQYF.